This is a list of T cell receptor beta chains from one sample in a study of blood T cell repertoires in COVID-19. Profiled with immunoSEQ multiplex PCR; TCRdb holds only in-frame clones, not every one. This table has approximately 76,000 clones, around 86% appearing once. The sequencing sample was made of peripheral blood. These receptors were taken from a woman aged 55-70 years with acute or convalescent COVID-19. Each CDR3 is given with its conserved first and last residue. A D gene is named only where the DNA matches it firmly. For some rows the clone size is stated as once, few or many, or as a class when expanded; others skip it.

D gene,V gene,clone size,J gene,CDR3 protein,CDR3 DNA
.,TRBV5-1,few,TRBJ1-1,CASSLAGRAFF,TGCGCCAGCAGCTTGGCCGGTAGAGCTTTCTTT
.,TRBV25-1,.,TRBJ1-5,CASSDRENQPQHF,TGTGCCAGCAGTGACCGAGAAAATCAGCCCCAGCATTTT
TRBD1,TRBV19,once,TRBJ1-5,CASGTGGNQPQHF,TGTGCCAGTGGGACAGGGGGCAATCAGCCCCAGCATTTT
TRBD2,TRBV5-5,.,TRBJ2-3,CASSLGSGGTDTQYF,TGTGCCAGCAGCTTGGGGAGCGGGGGCACAGATACGCAGTATTTT
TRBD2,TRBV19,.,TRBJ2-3,CASSIVMTSGASTDTQYF,TGTGCCAGTAGTATAGTTATGACTAGCGGGGCCTCCACAGATACGCAGTATTTT
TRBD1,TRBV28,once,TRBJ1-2,CASRSQGAMGFGYTF,TGTGCCAGCAGATCCCAGGGGGCGATGGGGTTTGGCTACACCTTC
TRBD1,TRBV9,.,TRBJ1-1,CASSVVQGATEAFF,TGTGCCAGCAGCGTAGTACAGGGGGCCACTGAAGCTTTCTTT
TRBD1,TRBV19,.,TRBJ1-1,CASQPGQGPNTEAFF,TGTGCCAGTCAGCCGGGACAGGGGCCGAACACTGAAGCTTTCTTT
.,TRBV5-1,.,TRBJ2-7,CASSLDSIYEQYF,TGCGCCAGCAGCTTGGACAGCATCTACGAGCAGTACTTC
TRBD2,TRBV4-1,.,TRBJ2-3,CASSRLAGSTDTQYF,TGCGCCAGCAGCCGTCTAGCGGGGAGCACAGATACGCAGTATTTT
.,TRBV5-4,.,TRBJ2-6,CASSLAAGANVLTF,TGTGCCAGCAGCTTGGCGGCTGGGGCCAACGTCCTGACTTTC
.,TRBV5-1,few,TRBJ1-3,CASSLGGGSSGNTIYF,TGCGCCAGCAGCTTGGGTGGGGGCAGCTCTGGAAACACCATATATTTT
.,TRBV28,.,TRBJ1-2,CASSLTGGSDYTF,TGTGCCAGCAGCCTCACCGGGGGGAGTGACTACACCTTC
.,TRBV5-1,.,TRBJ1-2,CASSNTGNSRGYTF,TGCGCCAGCAGCAACACCGGGAACTCTCGTGGCTACACCTTC
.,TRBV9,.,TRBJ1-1,CASSVAPVNTEAFF,TGTGCCAGCAGCGTAGCCCCGGTCAACACTGAAGCTTTCTTT
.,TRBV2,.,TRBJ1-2,CASSEQGLYGYTF,TGTGCCAGCAGTGAACAGGGACTCTATGGCTACACCTTC
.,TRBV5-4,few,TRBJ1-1,CASSLVNRPNTEAFF,TGTGCCAGCAGCTTAGTTAACAGACCTAACACTGAAGCTTTCTTT
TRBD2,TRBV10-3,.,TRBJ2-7,CAIRIGTSRDEQYF,TGTGCCATCAGGATCGGGACTAGCAGGGACGAGCAGTACTTC
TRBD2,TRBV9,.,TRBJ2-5,CASSPGLAGVQETQYF,TGTGCCAGCAGCCCCGGGCTAGCGGGGGTCCAAGAGACCCAGTACTTC
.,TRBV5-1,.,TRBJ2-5,CASSQGRLLKETQYF,TGCGCCAGCAGCCAAGGGCGACTACTCAAAGAGACCCAGTACTTC
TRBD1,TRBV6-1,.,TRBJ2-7,CASSDGQGYEQYF,TGTGCCAGCAGTGACGGACAGGGATACGAGCAGTACTTC
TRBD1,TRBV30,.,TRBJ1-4,CAWMGRDRGGTNEKLFF,TGTGCCTGGATGGGAAGGGACAGGGGTGGAACTAATGAAAAACTGTTTTTT
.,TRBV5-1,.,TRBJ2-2,CASSPPQNTGELFF,TGCGCCAGCAGCCCTCCACAGAACACCGGGGAGCTGTTTTTT
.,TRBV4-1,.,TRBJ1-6,CASSQDRKGDPSPLHF,TGCGCCAGCAGCCAAGATCGGAAAGGAGACCCATCACCCCTCCACTTT
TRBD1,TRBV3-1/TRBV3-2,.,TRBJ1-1,CASSPGTVTEAFF,TGTGCCAGCAGCCCGGGGACAGTTACTGAAGCTTTCTTT
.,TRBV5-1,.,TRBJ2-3,CASRQGYDTSTDTQYF,TGCGCCAGCAGACAGGGATACGATACTAGCACAGATACGCAGTATTTT
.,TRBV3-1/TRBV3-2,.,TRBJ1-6,CASSQSDAPLHF,TGTGCCAGCAGCCAAAGCGACGCACCCCTCCACTTT
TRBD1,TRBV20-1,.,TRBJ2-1,CSASGDRGNYNEQFF,TGCAGTGCTAGTGGGGACAGGGGGAACTACAATGAGCAGTTCTTC
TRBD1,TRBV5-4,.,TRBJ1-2,CASSFPGQGANYGYTF,TGTGCCAGCAGCTTCCCGGGACAGGGCGCTAACTATGGCTACACCTTC
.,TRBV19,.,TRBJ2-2,CASSPVGGHTGELFF,TGTGCCAGTAGTCCTGTGGGAGGACACACCGGGGAGCTGTTTTTT
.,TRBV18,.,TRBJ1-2,CASSPAGYYGYTF,TGTGCCAGCTCACCAGCAGGGTACTATGGCTACACCTTC
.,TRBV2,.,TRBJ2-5,CASSVDQREETQYF,TGTGCCAGCAGTGTGGATCAGCGGGAAGAGACCCAGTACTTC
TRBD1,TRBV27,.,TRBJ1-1,CASSGQGSKKSFF,TGTGCCAGCAGTGGACAGGGCTCTAAGAAGTCTTTCTTT
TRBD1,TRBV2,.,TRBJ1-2,CAGSFGQGGNGYTF,TGTGCCGGCAGCTTCGGACAGGGGGGGAATGGCTACACCTTC
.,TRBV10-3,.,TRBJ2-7,CAIRTGYEQYF,TGTGCCATCAGAACCGGGTACGAGCAGTACTTC
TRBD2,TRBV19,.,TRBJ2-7,CASSIGGRESEQYF,TGTGCCAGTAGTATAGGAGGGAGGGAGAGCGAGCAGTACTTC
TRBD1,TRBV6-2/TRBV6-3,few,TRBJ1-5,CASSSQRVRTGPNQPQHF,TGTGCCAGCAGTTCCCAGCGGGTTCGGACAGGCCCTAATCAGCCCCAGCATTTT
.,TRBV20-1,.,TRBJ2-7,CSASVRLDGLEQYF,TGCAGTGCTAGTGTTCGACTAGACGGCCTCGAGCAGTACTTC
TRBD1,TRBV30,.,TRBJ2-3,CAWRAGTGRTDTQYF,TGTGCCTGGAGGGCCGGGACAGGACGCACAGATACGCAGTATTTT
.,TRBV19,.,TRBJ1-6,CAKTGTSCNSPLHF,TGTGCCAAGACCGGGACAAGCTGTAATTCACCCCTCCACTTT